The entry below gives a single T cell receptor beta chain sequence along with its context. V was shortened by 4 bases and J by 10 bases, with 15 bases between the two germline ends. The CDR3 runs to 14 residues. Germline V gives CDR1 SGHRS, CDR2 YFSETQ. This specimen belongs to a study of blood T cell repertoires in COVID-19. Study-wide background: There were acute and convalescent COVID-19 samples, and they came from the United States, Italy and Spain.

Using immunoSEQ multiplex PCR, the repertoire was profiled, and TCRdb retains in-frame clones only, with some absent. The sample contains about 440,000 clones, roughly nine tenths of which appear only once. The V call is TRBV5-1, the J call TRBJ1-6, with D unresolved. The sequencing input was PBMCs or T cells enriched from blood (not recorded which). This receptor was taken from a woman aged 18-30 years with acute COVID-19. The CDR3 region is CASSPSGSGSPLHF. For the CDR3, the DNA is TGCGCCAGCAGCCCTAGCGGGTCAGGATCACCCCTCCACTTT.